The 15 T cell receptor beta chains below were found in one sample sequenced in a study of cytomegalovirus exposure and HLA in healthy donors (TCRdb year 2017). The library relied on the immunoSEQ multiplex PCR assay. For the multiplex PCR, a mixture combining 60 forward primers for TCR Vbeta segments and 13 reverse primers for TCR Jbeta segments was used. Sourced from immuneACCESS, this table was stored by TCRdb with only in-frame sequences that have V and J called. A share of the clones is absent; for the studies checked, an unresolved V gene accounts for under half, and the remainder has no known explanation. The sample table records some 200,000 clones; nearly 80% of these occur just once. The top ten constitute approximately 2.9% of the sample. The sequencing sample was made of PBMCs. The receptors come from a female donor in good health and CMV-seronegative.

The V call is TRBV12-5, the J call TRBJ1-1; D unresolved. Germline CDR1 LGHNT, CDR2 FRNRAP. V gave up 8 bases and J gave up 5 bases, with 15 bases separating them. CDR3 length: 13 residues. The CDR3 coding sequence is TGTGCTAGTAGGCAGGTTGGTATAACTGAAGCTTTCTTT. Translated, it gives CASRQVGITEAFF.

In its sample, this clone was seen a few times. The chain employs TRBV9 and TRBJ1-3; TRBD1 matches at 7 bases. The CDR3 sequence is 18 residues long. Germline V CDR1 and CDR2: SGDLS, YYNGEE. V lost 3 bases and J lost 0; bases outside the gene matches: 12. The CDR3 bases are TGTGCCAGCAGCGCCACCCCGGGACAGCTTACCTCTGGAAACACCATATATTTT. The encoded protein is CASSATPGQLTSGNTIYF.

The chain employs TRBV5-6 and TRBJ2-1; 9 nucleotides match TRBD2. V was pared by 1 base and J by 4 bases, with 3 bases of the junction left unmatched. In germline, CDR1 is SGHDT, CDR2 YYEEEE. This CDR3 is built from 15 residues. The CDR3 DNA reads TGTGCCAGCAGCTTGCCTAGCGGGGTATACAATGAGCAGTTCTTC. This gives the protein CASSLPSGVYNEQFF.

The chain combines TRBV27 with TRBJ2-1; a possible D gene is TRBD1 (6 bases). CDR3 length: 15 amino acids. The V end was cut by 6 bases, the J end by 6 bases, with 18 bases between. CDR1 and CDR2 (germline): MNHEY, SMNVEV (reference sequence). The CDR3 loop is CASRPTQGLINEQFF. The DNA for the CDR3 is TGTGCCAGCAGGCCGACTCAGGGGTTAATCAATGAGCAGTTCTTC.

The V gene is TRBV5-4, the J gene TRBJ2-4, with D perhaps TRBD2 (6 bases). The CDR3 runs 16 residues. Trimming cost V 0 bases and J 3 bases, with 13 bases left between them. Germline V gene lookup returns CDR1 SGHNT and CDR2 YYREEE (reference sequence). In nucleotides, the CDR3 is TGTGCCAGCAGCTTGGGAGGCGACGGGGGCAAAAACATTCAGTACTTC. It specifies CASSLGGDGGKNIQYF. The variable domain in full, completed from reference TRBV5-4 and TRBJ2-4, reads ETGVTQSPTHLIKTRGQQVTLRCSSQSGHNTVSWYQQALGQGPQFIFQYYREEENGRGNFPPRFSGLQFPNYSSELNVNALELDDSALYLCASSLGGDGGKNIQYFGAGTRLSVL.

This chain links TRBV28 with TRBJ2-7; 7 nucleotides align to TRBD2. Germline-derived CDR1 and CDR2 are MDHEN and SYDVKM. Germline trimming cut 2 bases from V and 4 bases from J; bases unmatched to any gene: 5. CDR3 length: 14 amino acids. CDR3 nucleotides: TGTGCCAGCAGTTTAGCTAGCGGTTATTACGAGCAGTACTTC. Residues: CASSLASGYYEQYF.

V and J are TRBV15 and TRBJ2-1; a possible D gene is TRBD2 (6 bases). The V gene's germline CDR1 is LNHNV and CDR2 YYDKDF (reference sequence). The V end was cut by 1 base, the J end by 7 bases, with 17 bases between. The CDR3 consists of 16 residues. The DNA of the CDR3 is TGTGCCACCAGCAGAGCACAGGACCGGGGGTTGAATGAGCAGTTCTTC. This encodes CATSRAQDRGLNEQFF.

This clone has more than one count but fewer than ten. The junction differs from germline at one of its ends, possibly a read error. The genes are TRBV7-9 and TRBJ2-1, with 12 bases that match TRBD2. From germline, CDR1 is SEHNR and CDR2 FQNEAQ (reference sequence). The CDR3 sequence is 18 residues long. The CDR3 DNA follows: TGTTCCAGCACCCTACCCCCCCGACTAGCGGGAGTACGCAATGAGCAGTTCTTC. It codes for CSSTLPPRLAGVRNEQFF. Full variable domain (outside the CDR3, taken from reference TRBV7-9 and TRBJ2-1): DTGVSQNPRHKITKRGQNVTFRCDPISEHNRLYWYRQTLGQGPEFLTYFQNEAQLEKSRLLSDRFSAERPKGSFSTLEIQRTEQGDSAMYLCSSTLPPRLAGVRNEQFFGPGTRLTVL.

The J gene is TRBJ2-7, the V gene TRBV6-1; tentative D call: TRBD1 (5 bases). This CDR3 has 14 residues. Trimming left V 3 bases short and J 2 bases short, with 11 bases between. Germline V gene lookup returns CDR1 MNHNS and CDR2 SASEGT. The CDR3 sequence is CASSDADRTYEQYF. For the CDR3, the DNA is TGTGCCAGCAGTGACGCAGACAGAACCTACGAGCAGTACTTC.

The chain uses TRBV7-9 and TRBJ2-1; TRBD1 matches 7 bases. The CDR3 contains 16 residues. Trimming cost V 5 bases and J 1 base; bases outside gene matches: 8. CDR1 is SEHNR and CDR2 is FQNEAQ in the germline V gene (reference sequence). The CDR3 sequence is CASSQKGTDSYNEQFF. CDR3 in DNA: TGTGCCAGCAGCCAAAAAGGGACAGATTCCTACAATGAGCAGTTCTTC.

The chain recombines TRBV2 with TRBJ1-2; the D is unclear. V was shortened by 3 bases and J by 4 bases, with 6 bases between the two germline ends. CDR1 and CDR2 (germline): SNHLY, FYNNEI. The CDR3 covers 12 residues. The CDR3 region has the DNA TGTGCCAGCAGTGATGGCAGCTATGGCTACACCTTC. This translates into CASSDGSYGYTF. The whole variable domain, filled in from reference TRBV2 and TRBJ1-2, reads EPEVTQTPSHQVTQMGQEVILRCVPISNHLYFYWYRQILGQKVEFLVSFYNNEISEKSEIFDDQFSVERPDGSNFTLKIRSTKLEDSAMYFCASSDGSYGYTFGSGTRLTVV.

CDR3 DNA sequence: TGTGCCAGCAGCTTAGATTCCGGGAATCAGCCCCAGCATTTT. Protein product: CASSLDSGNQPQHF. The chain has TRBV7-2 and TRBJ1-5; no firm D call. The CDR3 covers 14 residues. CDR1 SGHTA and CDR2 FQGNSA come from the germline V gene. V gave up 1 base and J gave up 4 bases, with 8 bases separating them.

This clone has only a few counts. The V gene is TRBV12-5, the J gene TRBJ2-1, with D tentatively TRBD1 (6 bases). Germline V gives CDR1 LGHNT, CDR2 FRNRAP. V was clipped by 0 bases and J by 0 bases, with 15 bases between them. This CDR3 contains 18 residues. DNA of the CDR3: TGTGCTAGTGGTTTGGTACCAGACGGACAGAGCTCCTACAATGAGCAGTTCTTC. It codes for CASGLVPDGQSSYNEQFF.

This chain connects TRBV5-1 to TRBJ2-1, with 9 bases aligning to TRBD1. V lost 4 bases and J lost 7; bases outside the gene matches: 12. This CDR3 is built from 16 residues. In germline, CDR1 is SGHRS, CDR2 YFSETQ. The CDR3, as DNA: TGCGCCAGCAGCACTGCACAGGGGGCAAATGGGAATGAGCAGTTCTTC. Amino acid sequence: CASSTAQGANGNEQFF. Variable domain in full (rest from reference TRBV5-1 and TRBJ2-1): KAGVTQTPRYLIKTRGQQVTLSCSPISGHRSVSWYQQTPGQGLQFLFEYFSETQRNKGNFPGRFSGRQFSNSRSEMNVSTLELGDSALYLCASSTAQGANGNEQFFGPGTRLTVL.

The chain links TRBV28 to TRBJ1-1, with TRBD1 matching 9 bases. Germline CDR1 and CDR2: MDHEN and SYDVKM. Germline trimming cut 4 bases from V and 6 bases from J; bases unmatched to any gene: 3. The CDR3 loop spans 13 amino acids. The CDR3 loop is CASSSGQGSEAFF. The CDR3 DNA sequence: TGTGCCAGCAGTTCAGGACAGGGGTCTGAAGCTTTCTTT.